This T cell receptor beta chain appears in the sequencing data of a study of cytomegalovirus exposure and HLA in healthy donors. The overall study: Tens of millions of unique TCRs from HLA-typed donors made up an early data release.

The CDR3 is 16 residues long. CDR1 is MNHNS and CDR2 is SASEGT in the germline V gene. V lost 4 bases and J lost 1; bases outside the gene matches: 4. Primers included in the PCR were 60 Vbeta and 13 Jbeta primers. Measured with immunoSEQ multiplex PCR; TCRdb has only the in-frame clones, and not every one. The table includes over 100,000 clones, around 73% detected once. The clonotype comes from a female donor in good health and CMV-seronegative. The V and J genes are TRBV6-1 and TRBJ2-2; 9 positions agree with TRBD2. Sample: PBMCs. The CDR3 DNA follows: TGTGCCAGCAGTGGGCTAGCGGGAATGAACACCGGGGAGCTGTTTTTT. This codes for CASSGLAGMNTGELFF.